The 31 T cell receptor beta chains in this list originate from one sample, sequenced in a study of T cells in Graves' hyperthyroidism and ophthalmopathy. Amplified TCR beta CDR3 regions came from RNA transcripts. A first-round RT-PCR of the TCR CDR3 used the HTBI primer set. Each CDR3 protein is one row after TCRdb ran MiXCR on the multiplex PCR reads. Among 350,000 to 400,000 distinct CDR3 sequences listed, about 19% were seen once. Sequenced: blood. The receptors were sampled from a young woman with Graves' hyperthyroidism.

This clonotype was observed many times. The V call is TRBV28, the J call TRBJ2-6, with D maybe TRBD1 (6 bases). Germline V gene data show CDR1 as MDHEN and CDR2 as SYDVKM. V lost 4 bases, J lost 1 base, and 8 bases lay in between. This CDR3 spans 15 amino acids. Here the CDR3 DNA reads TGTGCCAGCAGTTCCGGGACATCTGGGGCCAACGTCCTGACTTTC. The encoded protein is CASSSGTSGANVLTF.

This clonotype was detected many times. The gene calls are TRBV2 and TRBJ2-2; D is unclear. The CDR3 sequence is 15 residues long. V was clipped by 5 bases and J by 8 bases, with 18 bases between them. Germline lookup yields CDR1 SNHLY and CDR2 FYNNEI. CDR3 bases: TGTGCCAGCAGTACCCCCCTGGCCTCCCGGGGGGAGCTGTTTTTT. It specifies CASSTPLASRGELFF.

This clonotype was observed at least ten times. This rearrangement joins TRBV20-1 to TRBJ1-5; D is ambiguous. The CDR3 spans 14 residues. V shed 6 bases and J shed 3 bases, with 15 bases lying between them. Germline lookup yields CDR1 DFQATT and CDR2 SNEGSKA (reference sequence). The CDR3 protein is CSAGRAQNNQPQHF. In nucleotides, the CDR3 is TGCAGTGCCGGCAGAGCCCAAAACAATCAGCCCCAGCATTTT.

This clonotype was seen ten or more times. The gene calls are TRBV2 and TRBJ2-5; D may match TRBD1 or TRBD2 (5 bases each). This CDR3 contains 12 residues. V was cut by 11 bases and J by 4 bases, with 14 bases left in between. Looked up from germline, CDR1 is SNHLY and CDR2 is FYNNEI. The CDR3 sequence is CAVGTLRETQYF. Here the CDR3 DNA reads TGTGCCGTTGGGACGCTGCGAGAGACCCAGTACTTC. The entire variable domain, with the rest obtained from reference TRBV2 and TRBJ2-5, is as follows: EPEVTQTPSHQVTQMGQEVILRCVPISNHLYFYWYRQILGQKVEFLVSFYNNEISEKSEIFDDQFSVERPDGSNFTLKIRSTKLEDSAMYFCAVGTLRETQYFGPGTRLLVL.

The rearrangement uses TRBV10-1 and TRBJ2-5, with D unclear. The CDR3 is 14 amino acids. CDR1 and CDR2 from the germline V gene are WNHNN and SYGVQD (reference sequence). Trimming took off 2 bases at V and 5 bases at J, with 12 bases between the two ends. This CDR3 is CASSEQGQRETQYF. CDR3 nucleotides: TGCGCCAGCAGTGAGCAAGGCCAACGGGAGACCCAGTACTTC.

The chain has TRBV2 and TRBJ1-1, with 7 bases that match TRBD1. Germline V gene sequence: CDR1 SNHLY, CDR2 FYNNEI. CDR3 length: 14 residues. Trimming at V came to 6 bases and at J to 11 bases, leaving 15 bases not matched to a gene. CDR3: CASRHGQAYSLAFF. As DNA, the CDR3 is TGTGCCAGCAGACACGGACAGGCTTATTCCCTCGCTTTCTTT.

This clonotype has more than one count but fewer than ten. The rearrangement uses TRBV18 and TRBJ1-5; D is perhaps TRBD1 (6 bases). Trimming removed 2 bases from V and 3 bases from J, with 11 bases in between. CDR1 is KGHSH, CDR2 LQKENI, per germline. The CDR3 has 15 residues. CDR3 nucleotide sequence: TGTGCCAGCTCACCAGGAGGACAGATCAATCAGCCCCAGCATTTT. Encoded protein: CASSPGGQINQPQHF.

For this clonotype: With a much larger clone just one base away, this may be a read error. This chain connects TRBV2 to TRBJ1-5; tentative D call: TRBD1 (6 bases). This CDR3 is built from 15 residues. V lost 8 bases and J 2 bases, leaving 16 bases between the germline ends. From germline, CDR1 is SNHLY and CDR2 FYNNEI. CDR3: CASEERGARNQPQHF. The CDR3 nucleotides are TGTGCCAGCGAGGAACGGGGGGCACGCAATCAGCCCCAGCATTTT.

CDR3 nucleotides: TGCGCCAGCAGCATCGCAGGGGTCGGGGAGCAGTACTTC. Amino acid sequence: CASSIAGVGEQYF. This sequence joins TRBV5-1 and TRBJ2-7, with D possibly being TRBD1 (6 bases). Trimming removed 4 bases from V and 7 bases from J, with 15 bases in between. Germline CDR1 and CDR2: SGHRS and YFSETQ. There are 13 residues in the CDR3.

This clonotype was detected ten times or more. The CDR3 loop reads CASSAGRGLLLSGANVLTF. The CDR3 DNA is TGTGCCAGCAGCGCCGGCAGGGGGCTACTTCTCTCTGGGGCCAACGTCCTGACTTTC. The chain couples TRBV7-2 to TRBJ2-6; 8 positions agree with TRBD1. The V segment lost 5 bases and the J segment 0 bases; nucleotides outside the gene matches: 12. The CDR3 runs 19 residues. From germline, CDR1 is SGHTA and CDR2 FQGNSA.

This sequence joins TRBV6-5 and TRBJ1-5, with D hard to call. CDR3 length: 17 amino acids. CDR1 and CDR2 from the germline V gene are MNHEY and SVGAGI. V lost 7 bases and J 0 bases, leaving 19 bases between the germline ends. CDR3 sequence: CASNSEPALYSNQPQHF. DNA of the CDR3: TGTGCCAGCAATTCGGAACCCGCACTTTATAGCAATCAGCCCCAGCATTTT.

This clonotype showed up many times. V and J are TRBV11-3 and TRBJ1-1, with no clear D. V was shortened by 5 bases and J by 3 bases, with 10 bases between the two germline ends. The CDR3 contains 13 residues. CDR1 and CDR2 from the germline V gene are SGHNT and YENEEA. The CDR3 DNA follows: TGTGCCAGCAGCGACGAGAGGGACACTGAAGCTTTCTTT. As protein: CASSDERDTEAFF.

V usage is TRBV30 and J usage is TRBJ1-2; D uncertain. The V gene lost 0 bases and the J gene lost 2 bases, with 10 bases spanning the gap. Germline CDR1 reads GTSNPN; CDR2 reads SVGIG (reference sequence). This CDR3 region has 14 residues. CDR3 sequence: CAWSVALMNYGYTF. Here the CDR3 DNA reads TGTGCCTGGAGTGTGGCTCTTATGAACTATGGCTACACCTTC.

The sample holds many counts of this clonotype. V usage is TRBV10-3 and J usage is TRBJ2-7; possible D gene TRBD1, 7 bases. Germline CDR1 ENHRY, CDR2 SYGVKD. With 8 bases removed from V and 3 bases from J, the gap between germline ends came to 23 bases. The CDR3 sequence is 16 residues long. CDR3 bases: TGTGCCATCCAGGGGGGTACAGGCGACCATCTCTACGAGCAGTACTTC. As protein: CAIQGGTGDHLYEQYF.

A remark on this clonotype: Being one base from a much bigger clone, this may be a read error. The chain links TRBV9 to TRBJ2-2; a possible D gene is TRBD2 (6 bases). The CDR3 is 19 residues long. V was cut by 6 bases and J by 3 bases, with 27 bases left in between. Germline CDR1 reads SGDLS; CDR2 reads YYNGEE. CDR3 nucleotides: TGTGCCAGCAACTACCCCCCTGAGCCCCGGGACTGTTACACCGGGGAGCTGTTTTTT. Amino acid sequence: CASNYPPEPRDCYTGELFF.

This clonotype has only a few counts. The chain has TRBV3-1 and TRBJ1-5; D gene ambiguous. Germline CDR1 and CDR2: LGHDT and YNNKEL (reference sequence). CDR3 size: 15 residues. V lost 3 bases and J lost 2, with 11 bases in between. CDR3 DNA: TGTGCCAGCAGCCAGGGTGGGGTTGGCAATCAGCCCCAGCATTTT. Protein sequence: CASSQGGVGNQPQHF.

This clonotype was seen only a few times. The CDR3 region is CAISEPVTLRDRGFMNTEAFF. For the CDR3, the DNA is TGTGCCATCAGTGAGCCGGTTACTCTCCGGGACAGGGGATTTATGAACACTGAAGCTTTCTTT. The chain carries TRBV10-3 and TRBJ1-1; 10 bases are shared with TRBD1. In germline, CDR1 is ENHRY, CDR2 SYGVKD. The CDR3 spans 21 residues. Unmatched junction bases numbered 18, after V lost 2 bases and J lost 0 bases.

This clonotype was seen ten or more times. V is TRBV6-1 and J is TRBJ2-7, with D tentatively TRBD2 (5 bases). The CDR3 extends over 16 amino acids. V was trimmed by 5 bases and J by 0 bases, leaving 17 bases between them. Germline lookup yields CDR1 MNHNS and CDR2 SASEGT. CDR3 DNA sequence: TGTGCCAGCAGTACCCGGGGTCAGCCAAGCTCCTACGAGCAGTACTTC. This gives the protein CASSTRGQPSSYEQYF.

This clonotype was detected many times. This rearrangement joins TRBV7-9 to TRBJ1-2; D gene uncertain. Germline V CDR1 and CDR2: SEHNR, FQNEAQ (reference sequence). With 3 bases removed from V and 8 bases from J, the gap between germline ends came to 7 bases. This CDR3 spans 11 amino acids. CDR3 sequence: CASSFGVGYTF. In DNA form, the CDR3 reads TGTGCCAGCAGCTTCGGGGTCGGCTACACCTTC. The full variable domain, completed using reference TRBV7-9 and TRBJ1-2, is DTGVSQNPRHKITKRGQNVTFRCDPISEHNRLYWYRQTLGQGPEFLTYFQNEAQLEKSRLLSDRFSAERPKGSFSTLEIQRTEQGDSAMYLCASSFGVGYTFGSGTRLTVV.

This clonotype was seen a few times. This may be a read error: a much more frequent sequence differs by one nucleotide. This chain connects TRBV5-1 to TRBJ2-5; TRBD2 aligns across 9 bases. CDR3 size: 15 residues. CDR1 and CDR2 from the germline V gene are SGHRS and YFSETQ. CDR3 DNA: TGCGCCAGCAACTTGTTAGCGGGGGCCCAAGAGACCCAGTACTTC. Protein: CASNLLAGAQETQYF.

This clonotype occurred many times. V gene TRBV11-2 combines with J gene TRBJ1-2; D gene ambiguous. Looked up from germline, CDR1 is SGHAT and CDR2 is FQNNGV. Trimming pared 1 base from V and 6 bases from J, leaving 9 bases between. The CDR3 covers 13 residues. The CDR3 reads CASSLGGIDGYTF. The CDR3 DNA reads as TGTGCCAGCAGCTTAGGGGGTATCGATGGCTACACCTTC.

This clonotype was counted many times. The chain recombines TRBV20-1 with TRBJ1-2; possibly TRBD1 for D (6 bases). Germline V gene sequence: CDR1 DFQATT, CDR2 SNEGSKA (reference sequence). This CDR3 contains 13 residues. Trimming pared 3 bases from V and 3 bases from J, leaving 11 bases between. The DNA for the CDR3 is TGCAGTGCTAGGGGCAGGGGTGACTATGGCTACACCTTC. Residues: CSARGRGDYGYTF.

This clonotype was counted ten times or more. The chain joins TRBV12-3 or TRBV12-4 to TRBJ1-1, with D possibly being TRBD1 (6 bases). The CDR3 is made up of 14 amino acids. The germline V and J ends were trimmed by 1 base and 4 bases, with 10 bases remaining between them. In nucleotides, the CDR3 is TGTGCCAGCAGTTTAGGACAGGCGACCACTGAAGCTTTCTTT. Protein sequence: CASSLGQATTEAFF.

Ten or more counts support this clonotype. V usage is TRBV6-5 and J usage is TRBJ1-1; D not certain. This CDR3 spans 12 amino acids. The V end lost 3 bases, the J end lost 7 bases, and 9 bases lay between the germline ends. Germline CDR1 is MNHEY and CDR2 is SVGAGI. CDR3: CASSYGPNEAFF. In nucleotides, the CDR3 is TGTGCCAGCAGTTATGGACCCAATGAAGCTTTCTTT.

This clonotype was detected ten times or more. The V and J genes are TRBV5-1 and TRBJ1-1; D is unresolved. Trimming shortened V by 4 bases and J by 5 bases, and 12 bases separated the two germline ends. The CDR3 runs 13 residues. Germline assignment: CDR1 SGHRS and CDR2 YFSETQ. CDR3 loop: CASSPLHGTEAFF. CDR3 in DNA: TGCGCCAGCAGCCCCCTCCATGGGACTGAAGCTTTCTTT.

This chain links TRBV3-1 with TRBJ1-1; D is unresolved. V was pared by 0 bases and J by 1 base, with 9 bases between. Per germline, CDR1 LGHDT and CDR2 YNNKEL (reference sequence). CDR3 length: 15 amino acids. CDR3 amino acids: CASSQDRKGNTEAFF. Here the CDR3 DNA reads TGTGCCAGCAGCCAAGATCGTAAAGGGAACACTGAAGCTTTCTTT.

This clonotype showed up many times. Germline and junction disagree at one end, which may indicate a read error. The chain recombines TRBV12-3 or TRBV12-4 with TRBJ2-7, with D perhaps matching TRBD2 (5 bases). CDR3 length equals 12 residues. The CDR3 spells CASTLGVEDQYF. The DNA of the CDR3 is TGTGCCAGCACTTTAGGAGTGGAGGATCAGTACTTC.

This clonotype was counted ten times or more. The rearrangement links TRBV2 to TRBJ1-5; D not certain. The CDR3 consists of 14 residues. Germline CDR1 SNHLY, CDR2 FYNNEI. Trimming took 2 bases from V and 5 from J, leaving 10 bases between them. The CDR3 is CASSESEGYQPQHF. CDR3 in DNA: TGTGCCAGCAGTGAATCTGAGGGTTATCAGCCCCAGCATTTT.

This clonotype was seen ten or more times. This chain connects TRBV5-1 to TRBJ2-7; D is possibly TRBD1 or TRBD2 (5 bases each). CDR1 is SGHRS, CDR2 YFSETQ, per germline. The CDR3 has 16 amino acids. Trimming stripped 0 bases from V and 2 bases from J, with 15 bases between. This chain's CDR3 is CASSLAARGQAYEQYF. The CDR3 nucleotides read TGCGCCAGCAGCTTGGCCGCGAGGGGCCAAGCCTACGAGCAGTACTTC.

The V call is TRBV29-1, the J call TRBJ2-5; 8 positions agree with TRBD1. CDR1 is SQVTM and CDR2 is ANQGSEA in the germline V gene. Germline trimming cut 0 bases from V and 3 bases from J; bases unmatched to any gene: 3. The CDR3 contains 14 residues. The CDR3 loop is CSVEDGTGEETQYF. The CDR3 coding sequence is TGCAGCGTTGAAGATGGGACAGGAGAAGAGACCCAGTACTTC.

This clonotype was found a few times. The chain is built from TRBV6-1 and TRBJ1-1, with 10 bases lining up with TRBD1. The V segment lost 7 bases and the J segment 11 bases; nucleotides outside the gene matches: 10. This CDR3 contains 13 residues. The germline gives CDR1 MNHNS, CDR2 SASEGT. CDR3 loop: CASTKTGTGVAFF. The CDR3 DNA is TGTGCCAGCACCAAAACCGGGACAGGGGTCGCTTTCTTT.